This T cell receptor beta chain was found in a study of graft-versus-host responses after intestinal transplantation. Points on this clone: Its cognate antigen is unknown.

V was shortened by 6 bases and J by 6 bases, with 14 bases between the two germline ends. CDR3 length: 14 residues. CDR1 and CDR2 from the germline V gene are SGHVS and FNYEAQ. Profiled with immunoSEQ multiplex PCR; TCRdb holds only in-frame clones, not every one. The sample holds some 90,000 clones, about 93% seen once. This specimen consisted of unstimulated CD8+ T cells sorted from spleen or lymph node cells, obtained before intestinal transplant. The source of this sequence is a human donor who received an intestinal transplant. This chain connects TRBV7-6 to TRBJ1-4; perhaps TRBD1 as D (6 bases). CDR3 loop: CASREQGMDEKLFF. The CDR3 DNA follows: TGTGCCAGCAGGGAGCAGGGGATGGATGAAAAACTGTTTTTT.